These 26 T cell receptor beta chains originate from one sample sequenced in a study of cytomegalovirus exposure and HLA in healthy donors. PCR involved 60 Vbeta and 13 Jbeta primers. Generated by immunoSEQ multiplex PCR, the TCRdb table keeps only in-frame clones and is missing some. Of a few hundred thousand clones detected, roughly 84% appear once; the ten largest clones hold just over 1.4%. The specimen was PBMCs. All receptors come from a girl between 5 and 17 years old in good health and CMV-seronegative.

The chain has TRBV29-1 and TRBJ2-1; D remains ambiguous. In germline, CDR1 is SQVTM, CDR2 ANQGSEA. The CDR3 sequence is 11 residues long. V lost 4 bases to trimming and J lost 4 bases, with 5 bases between them. The CDR3 region has the DNA TGCAGCGTTGTCTCGTACAATGAGCAGTTCTTC. Protein product: CSVVSYNEQFF.

The chain recombines TRBV27 with TRBJ1-1; TRBD1 is a possible D gene (5 bases). V lost 3 bases to trimming and J lost 7 bases, with 12 bases between them. Per germline, CDR1 MNHEY and CDR2 SMNVEV (reference sequence). The CDR3 consists of 13 residues. Written as DNA, the CDR3 is TGTGCCAGCAGTTTTAAGGGGCCAGGTGAAGCTTTCTTT. Translated, it gives CASSFKGPGEAFF.

The chain couples TRBV4-1 to TRBJ2-7; D is perhaps TRBD2 (6 bases). Trimming cost V 4 bases and J 3 bases, with 16 bases left between them. The CDR3 extends over 15 amino acids. CDR1 and CDR2 (germline): MGHRA, YSYEKL. For the CDR3, the DNA is TGCGCCAGCAGCCCGACGATGGGGGGAAGCTACGAGCAGTACTTC. Protein sequence: CASSPTMGGSYEQYF.

This sequence joins TRBV6-6 and TRBJ2-7; 7 positions match TRBD1. Losses at the gene ends were 6 bases for V and 1 base for J; bases not matched to a gene: 6. The CDR3 contains 14 residues. Germline lookup yields CDR1 MNHNY and CDR2 SVGAGI (reference sequence). CDR3 in DNA: TGTGCCAGCAGCTGGGCGACAGGGTCCTACGAGCAGTACTTC. Amino acids: CASSWATGSYEQYF.

The chain carries TRBV9 and TRBJ2-1, with TRBD2 matching 8 bases. Unmatched junction bases numbered 11, after V lost 6 bases and J lost 6 bases. The CDR3 contains 15 residues. Germline CDR1 is SGDLS and CDR2 is YYNGEE. CDR3 nucleotides: TGTGCCAGCAACGAGGGACTAGGAACCCCCAATGAGCAGTTCTTC. Its protein is CASNEGLGTPNEQFF.

The rearrangement links TRBV9 to TRBJ1-2; perhaps TRBD1 as D (5 bases). Germline V gives CDR1 SGDLS, CDR2 YYNGEE. Trimming removed 10 bases from V and 4 bases from J, with 11 bases in between. The CDR3 runs 11 residues. CDR3 amino acids: CAGCDSYGYTF. The CDR3 nucleotides read TGTGCCGGATGTGACAGCTATGGCTACACCTTC.

This sequence joins TRBV18 and TRBJ2-7; 8 bases fit TRBD1. Germline V gives CDR1 KGHSH, CDR2 LQKENI. V shed 3 bases, J shed 0 bases, and the junction held 4 bases outside the gene matches. The CDR3 runs 15 residues. CDR3 nucleotides: TGTGCCAGCTCACCGGCCGGGACAGGCTCCTACGAGCAGTACTTC. It is translated as CASSPAGTGSYEQYF. Full variable domain (missing parts from reference TRBV18 and TRBJ2-7): NAGVMQNPRHLVRRRGQEARLRCSPMKGHSHVYWYRQLPEEGLKFMVYLQKENIIDESGMPKERFSAEFPKEGPSILRIQQVVRGDSAAYFCASSPAGTGSYEQYFGPGTRLTVT.

This chain links TRBV7-9 with TRBJ1-1, with 9 nucleotides matching TRBD1. CDR3 length equals 13 residues. Germline V gene lookup returns CDR1 SEHNR and CDR2 FQNEAQ (reference sequence). With V trimmed by 5 bases and J by 9 bases, 7 bases remained unmatched. CDR3 residues: CASSPRHRGQAFF. The CDR3 DNA follows: TGTGCCAGCAGCCCCAGACACAGGGGGCAAGCTTTCTTT.

The CDR3 coding sequence is TGTGCCAGCTCTAAATCGACTGAAGCTTTCTTT. Translated, it gives CASSKSTEAFF. This rearrangement joins TRBV2 to TRBJ1-1; D is undetermined. The CDR3 sequence is 11 residues long. In germline, CDR1 is SNHLY, CDR2 FYNNEI. Between the trimmed V and J ends, which lost 8 bases and 5 bases, there was a span of 9 bases.

In DNA form, the CDR3 reads TGTGCCAGCAGCCTGGCCCCCCCAGGGGGCAGGAACACTGAAGCTTTCTTT. The encoded protein is CASSLAPPGGRNTEAFF. This chain joins TRBV5-4 and TRBJ1-1; TRBD1 aligns across 8 bases. The CDR3 has 17 amino acids. The trim removed 4 bases at V and 1 base at J, leaving 12 bases unmatched. In germline, CDR1 is SGHNT, CDR2 YYREEE (reference sequence).

This chain links TRBV28 with TRBJ2-3; 8 positions agree with TRBD1. Per the germline V gene, CDR1 is MDHEN and CDR2 is SYDVKM. The trim removed 2 bases at V and 4 bases at J, leaving 5 bases unmatched. CDR3 length: 15 residues. DNA for the CDR3: TGTGCCAGCAGTTTACCCGGACAGGGTGCAGATACGCAGTATTTT. It is translated as CASSLPGQGADTQYF.

CDR3 bases: TGTGCCAGCAGCTTATCGCGTGAGACCCAGTACTTC. Translating gives CASSLSRETQYF. This rearrangement joins TRBV7-2 to TRBJ2-5; D unresolved. The CDR3 covers 12 residues. Germline CDR1 is SGHTA and CDR2 is FQGNSA. Trimming left V 2 bases short and J 5 bases short, with 6 bases between.

Here the CDR3 DNA reads TGTGCCAGCTGGACAGGGCCGGGAACTGAAGCTTTCTTT. Protein: CASWTGPGTEAFF. The rearrangement uses TRBV2 and TRBJ1-1, with TRBD1 identical over 8 bases. The junction had 7 bases not matched to a gene; V was cut back by 8 bases and J by 5 bases. The V gene's germline CDR1 is SNHLY and CDR2 FYNNEI. The CDR3 has 13 residues. Based on the CDR3 plus reference TRBV2 and TRBJ1-1, the full variable domain is EPEVTQTPSHQVTQMGQEVILRCVPISNHLYFYWYRQILGQKVEFLVSFYNNEISEKSEIFDDQFSVERPDGSNFTLKIRSTKLEDSAMYFCASWTGPGTEAFFGQGTRLTVV.

This chain connects TRBV19 to TRBJ2-1; TRBD2 aligns across 7 bases. V shed 3 bases, J shed 4 bases, and the junction held 0 bases outside the gene matches. The CDR3 consists of 13 residues. Germline lookup yields CDR1 LNHDA and CDR2 SQIVND (reference sequence). The CDR3 reads CASSIGGYNEQFF. The DNA for the CDR3 is TGTGCCAGTAGTATCGGGGGGTACAATGAGCAGTTCTTC.

The rearrangement joins TRBV30 to TRBJ2-7; 9 bases agree with TRBD1. The V gene's germline CDR1 is GTSNPN and CDR2 SVGIG (reference sequence). The CDR3 spans 14 residues. With 5 bases clipped from V and 1 base from J, the junction kept 6 bases outside the gene matches. CDR3 coding DNA: TGTGCCTGGGGAACCGGGACAGGGTCCTACGAGCAGTACTTC. Its translation: CAWGTGTGSYEQYF. Supplemented by reference TRBV30 and TRBJ2-7, the full variable domain reads SQTIHQWPATLVQPVGSPLSLECTVEGTSNPNLYWYRQAAGRGLQLLFYSVGIGQISSEVPQNLSASRPQDRQFILSSKKLLLSDSGFYLCAWGTGTGSYEQYFGPGTRLTVT.

The chain employs TRBV27 and TRBJ1-2, with TRBD1 matching 10 bases. Germline trimming cut 6 bases from V and 4 bases from J; bases unmatched to any gene: 14. The CDR3 extends over 17 amino acids. Germline-derived CDR1 and CDR2 are MNHEY and SMNVEV (reference sequence). CDR3 residues: CASRGQGHGLPSYGYTF. The CDR3 bases are TGTGCCAGCAGGGGACAGGGGCACGGCCTTCCTTCCTATGGCTACACCTTC.

The rearrangement uses TRBV15 and TRBJ1-3; 7 bases agree with TRBD1. Trimming removed 3 bases from V and 1 base from J; junction bases left unmatched: 6. The CDR3 contains 16 residues. Germline-derived CDR1 and CDR2 are LNHNV and YYDKDF (reference sequence). CDR3 DNA: TGTGCCACCAGCAGTACTACGACAGGGTCTGGAAACACCATATATTTT. This gives the protein CATSSTTTGSGNTIYF.

In regard to this clone: This CDR3 is also generated by other DNA sequences in the sample. The rearrangement uses TRBV27 and TRBJ1-1; D is unclear. V was shortened by 2 bases and J by 1 base, with 5 bases between the two germline ends. The CDR3 has 13 residues. The germline V gene encodes CDR1 MNHEY and CDR2 SMNVEV (reference sequence). CDR3 sequence reads: CASSLNRNTEAFF. The CDR3 bases are TGTGCCAGCAGTTTAAACAGGAACACTGAAGCTTTCTTT.

The chain recombines TRBV6-6 with TRBJ1-1, with TRBD1 as a possible D gene (5 bases). V dropped 8 bases and J dropped 0 bases, with 16 bases sitting between them. The CDR3 runs to 15 residues. Germline CDR1 reads MNHNY; CDR2 reads SVGAGI (reference sequence). CDR3 protein: CASCDQGGVNTEAFF. DNA of the CDR3: TGTGCCAGCTGTGATCAGGGTGGGGTGAACACTGAAGCTTTCTTT.

This chain connects TRBV7-3 to TRBJ2-1; D is possibly TRBD2 (5 bases). V was trimmed by 5 bases and J by 9 bases, leaving 14 bases between them. Germline V CDR1 and CDR2: SGHTA, FQGTGA. The CDR3 consists of 13 residues. The CDR3 spells CASSLLSGGEQFF. As DNA, the CDR3 is TGTGCCAGCAGCCTTCTAAGCGGTGGTGAGCAGTTCTTC.

The chain couples TRBV6-1 to TRBJ2-7, with 11 bases aligning to TRBD1. J lost 6 bases, V lost 9 bases, and 10 bases had no gene match. Per the germline V gene, CDR1 is MNHNS and CDR2 is SASEGT. This CDR3 has 14 amino acids. This CDR3 is CASRYVGTGGEQYF. The CDR3 bases are TGTGCCAGTCGCTACGTGGGGACAGGGGGCGAGCAGTACTTC.

The chain links TRBV18 to TRBJ1-5, with 9 bases identical to TRBD1. Looked up from germline, CDR1 is KGHSH and CDR2 is LQKENI. V lost 0 bases, J lost 6 bases, and 12 bases stayed unmatched. The CDR3 sequence is 18 residues long. The CDR3 DNA reads as TGTGCCAGCTCACCACCCGGGACAGGGTACTTTGGCACTCAGCCCCAGCATTTT. It yields the protein CASSPPGTGYFGTQPQHF.

The chain joins TRBV25-1 to TRBJ1-5, with 8 bases matching TRBD1. CDR3 size: 13 residues. V lost 6 bases and J lost 5; bases outside the gene matches: 3. Germline V gives CDR1 MGHDK, CDR2 SYGVNS. CDR3 sequence reads: CASRGQDYQPQHF. The CDR3 bases are TGTGCCAGCAGGGGACAGGACTATCAGCCCCAGCATTTT.

The chain uses TRBV14 and TRBJ1-2; D gene ambiguous. V lost 4 bases to trimming and J lost 7 bases, with 10 bases between them. The CDR3 is made up of 12 amino acids. Germline lookup yields CDR1 SGHDN and CDR2 FVKESK. Here the CDR3 DNA reads TGTGCCAGCAGCCTATGGAGGGTTGGCTACACCTTC. It encodes CASSLWRVGYTF.

V is TRBV25-1 and J is TRBJ2-5, with 7 bases that match TRBD2. The J segment lost 2 bases and the V segment lost 4 bases, leaving 10 bases of the junction unmatched. The CDR3 loop spans 16 amino acids. Germline V gene data show CDR1 as MGHDK and CDR2 as SYGVNS. The CDR3 DNA is TGTGCCAGCAGTGTCTCGGGGGGAGGACTTCAAGAGACCCAGTACTTC. This gives the protein CASSVSGGGLQETQYF.

V usage is TRBV29-1 and J usage is TRBJ1-4, with TRBD1 matching 7 bases. V dropped 0 bases and J dropped 7; count of bases not matched to a gene: 5. CDR3 length: 14 residues. The germline CDR1 and CDR2 sequences are SQVTM and ANQGSEA. DNA of the CDR3: TGCAGCGTTGAAGATAGACAGGGACGTGAAAAACTGTTTTTT. The encoded protein is CSVEDRQGREKLFF. Full variable domain (rest looked up from reference TRBV29-1 and TRBJ1-4): SAVISQKPSRDICQRGTSLTIQCQVDSQVTMMFWYRQQPGQSLTLIATANQGSEATYESGFVIDKFPISRPNLTFSTLTVSNMSPEDSSIYLCSVEDRQGREKLFFGSGTQLSVL.